Shown below are 23 T cell receptor beta chains from a single sample sequenced in a study of T cells in Graves' hyperthyroidism and ophthalmopathy (dated by TCRdb to between 2018 and 2021). Library construction relied on multiplex PCR. TCRdb shows the sequencer as Illumina HiSeq 2000. The TCR beta CDR3 regions were amplified from RNA transcripts. A first-round RT-PCR of the TCR CDR3 used the HTBI primer set with the Qiagen OneStep RT-PCR kit. TCRdb trimmed public reads at Q25 via fastp, called clones via MiXCR and kept in-frame beta chains. One record per CDR3 amino acid sequence lists the most common genes and DNA. For this sample there are about 640,000 distinct CDR3 sequences; around 21% appear just once. 34% of the sample is taken by the ten largest. Sequenced sample: blood. Receptor source: a man between 25 and 39 years old with Graves' ophthalmopathy.

This clonotype was seen at least ten times. The chain links TRBV20-1 to TRBJ1-1, with a possible D match to TRBD1 (5 bases). V lost 0 bases to trimming and J lost 2 bases, with 10 bases between them. The CDR3 length is 14 residues. Germline CDR1 and CDR2: DFQATT and SNEGSKA (reference sequence). The CDR3 sequence: CSAREGRRNTEAFF. Written as DNA, the CDR3 is TGCAGTGCTAGAGAGGGACGGAGAAACACTGAAGCTTTCTTT.

This clonotype was observed a handful of times. The chain carries TRBV30 and TRBJ1-3; D uncertain. The germline V gene has CDR1 GTSNPN and CDR2 SVGIG (reference sequence). V was pared by 2 bases and J by 1 base, with 9 bases between. The CDR3 covers 14 residues. CDR3 sequence (DNA): TGTGCCTGGAGTTCCGGCGGTTCTGGAAACACCATATATTTT. Translated, it gives CAWSSGGSGNTIYF.

Points on this clonotype: Possible read error: a much larger clone is one base away. The genes are TRBV6-1 and TRBJ1-1; unclear D gene. Per the germline V gene, CDR1 is MNHNS and CDR2 is SASEGT. V was cut by 8 bases and J by 0 bases, with 22 bases left in between. This CDR3 is built from 17 residues. CDR3 coding DNA: TGTGCCAGCTCAACAGTCCCGAGGGCCGAGGTGAACACTGAAGCTTTCTTT. It encodes CASSTVPRAEVNTEAFF.

This sequence joins TRBV24-1 and TRBJ1-5; 8 bases line up with TRBD1. Per the germline V gene, CDR1 is KGHDR and CDR2 is SFDVKD. CDR3 size: 14 residues. V trimming: 6 bases; J trimming: 7 bases; junction bases outside the gene matches: 7. The CDR3 region has the DNA TGTGCCACCAGTAATGGACAGGGCCAACAGCCCCAGCATTTT. Translation: CATSNGQGQQPQHF.

Details on this clonotype: This could be a read error, since a much larger clone is one nucleotide away. The V gene is TRBV12-3 or TRBV12-4, the J gene TRBJ2-5; the D is unclear. This CDR3 has 15 residues. V was shortened by 1 base and J by 6 bases, with 15 bases between the two germline ends. CDR3 sequence: CASSLERLSQKTQYF. The DNA for the CDR3 is TGTGCCAGCAGTTTAGAGAGACTGAGTCAAAAGACCCAGTACTTC.

This clonotype has ten or more counts. DNA of the CDR3: TGTGCCAGCAGGGCCCTCGGGGACACCGGGGAGCTGTTTTTT. Translation gives CASRALGDTGELFF. V gene TRBV12-3 or TRBV12-4 combines with J gene TRBJ2-2; a weak D match, TRBD2 (5 bases). The V end lost 6 bases, the J end lost 3 bases, and 11 bases lay between the germline ends. CDR3 length: 14 amino acids.

This clonotype appeared a few times. This chain uses TRBV29-1 with TRBJ1-1; a possible D gene is TRBD1 (5 bases). The germline V gene has CDR1 SQVTM and CDR2 ANQGSEA. V shed 7 bases and J shed 4 bases, with 19 bases lying between them. This CDR3 is built from 14 residues. This chain's CDR3 is CSAQVGGRGTEAFF. The CDR3 DNA sequence: TGCAGCGCCCAGGTCGGGGGACGGGGCACTGAAGCTTTCTTT. The complete variable domain, with remaining parts taken from reference TRBV29-1 and TRBJ1-1, reads SAVISQKPSRDICQRGTSLTIQCQVDSQVTMMFWYRQQPGQSLTLIATANQGSEATYESGFVIDKFPISRPNLTFSTLTVSNMSPEDSSIYLCSAQVGGRGTEAFFGQGTRLTVV.

This clonotype was counted at least ten times. V usage is TRBV11-3 and J usage is TRBJ2-3, with 7 bases aligning to TRBD2. This CDR3 is 14 amino acids long. V lost 5 bases to trimming and J lost 2 bases; unmatched junction nucleotides: 4. Per germline, CDR1 SGHNT and CDR2 YENEEA. CDR3 sequence (DNA): TGTGCCAGCAGCCTAAGCGGGAACACAGATACGCAGTATTTT. It is translated as CASSLSGNTDTQYF.

The chain links TRBV2 to TRBJ2-1; 14 nucleotides agree with TRBD2. Trimming took 11 bases from V and 0 from J; bases not matched to a gene: 6. This CDR3 comprises 16 residues. Germline assignment: CDR1 SNHLY and CDR2 FYNNEI. Here the CDR3 DNA reads TGTGCCGGGGGGACTAGCGGGAGCAGCTCCTACAATGAGCAGTTCTTC. As protein: CAGGTSGSSSYNEQFF.

This clonotype came up many times. J is TRBJ2-3 and V is TRBV7-2; a weak D match, TRBD2 (6 bases). Germline V gene data show CDR1 as SGHTA and CDR2 as FQGNSA. The ends were cut back, 2 bases at V and 3 bases at J, with 18 bases in the middle. The CDR3 loop spans 17 amino acids. The CDR3 sequence: CASSLSFSSGLTDTQYF. The CDR3 region has the DNA TGTGCCAGCAGCTTAAGTTTTTCCAGCGGGCTTACAGATACGCAGTATTTT.

This chain links TRBV18 with TRBJ2-1, with D perhaps TRBD2 (6 bases). The V and J ends lost 2 bases and 7 bases respectively, with 12 bases between them. The germline gives CDR1 KGHSH, CDR2 LQKENI. The CDR3 runs to 14 residues. The CDR3 DNA reads as TGTGCCAGCTCACCAGCTAACGGGAGAAATGAGCAGTTCTTC. It translates to CASSPANGRNEQFF.

This clonotype showed up just a few times. V gene TRBV7-6 combines with J gene TRBJ1-6; a weak D match, TRBD1 (6 bases). V dropped 2 bases and J dropped 7 bases, with 12 bases sitting between them. CDR3 length: 15 amino acids. The germline V gene encodes CDR1 SGHVS and CDR2 FNYEAQ. The CDR3 nucleotides read TGTGCCAGCAGCTTAACCACGGACAGCAATTCACCCCTCCACTTT. This codes for CASSLTTDSNSPLHF.

To note about this clonotype: A junction boundary mismatches the germline segment, possibly from a read error. This chain joins TRBV7-7 and TRBJ2-7; possibly TRBD2 for D (5 bases). The CDR3 runs 15 residues. The germline V gene encodes CDR1 SSHAT and CDR2 FNYEAQ (reference sequence). This CDR3 is CASSLGEGPAYEQYF. The CDR3 DNA sequence: TGTGCTAGCAGCTTAGGAGAGGGCCCCGCCTACGAGCAGTACTTC.

The chain uses TRBV24-1 and TRBJ2-1; tentative D call: TRBD2 (6 bases). Germline V gene sequence: CDR1 KGHDR, CDR2 SFDVKD. V lost 11 bases to trimming and J lost 0 bases, with 10 bases between them. The CDR3 runs 13 residues. CDR3 coding DNA: TGTGCCAACCCTAGCGACTCCTACAATGAGCAGTTCTTC. This gives the protein CANPSDSYNEQFF.

This clonotype was counted at least ten times. The rearrangement uses TRBV6-1 and TRBJ2-7, with 8 bases matching TRBD1. The CDR3 covers 14 residues. The V segment lost 5 bases and the J segment 2 bases; nucleotides outside the gene matches: 5. Germline V gene lookup returns CDR1 MNHNS and CDR2 SASEGT. The CDR3 region has the DNA TGTGCCAGCAGTCCTCCGGGACAGGCCTACGAGCAGTACTTC. Its protein is CASSPPGQAYEQYF.

The V gene is TRBV4-2, the J gene TRBJ2-5; D perhaps matches TRBD2 (7 bases). Germline assignment: CDR1 LGHNA and CDR2 YNFKEQ. The ends were cut back, 5 bases at V and 2 bases at J, with 15 bases in the middle. CDR3 size: 15 residues. DNA of the CDR3: TGTGCCAGCAGCACTCAACAGGGAGGGCAAGAGACCCAGTACTTC. As protein: CASSTQQGGQETQYF.

Many counts were recorded for this clonotype. The chain links TRBV7-8 to TRBJ1-1; unclear D gene. CDR3 length equals 14 residues. CDR1 is SGHVS, CDR2 FQNEAQ, per germline. The V end was cut by 0 bases, the J end by 3 bases, with 8 bases between. CDR3 sequence (DNA): TGTGCCAGCAGCTTAGCGACGGTATACACTGAAGCTTTCTTT. Protein sequence: CASSLATVYTEAFF.

This clonotype occurred a few times. The rearrangement links TRBV9 to TRBJ2-7; weak D call: TRBD1 (5 bases). Germline V gives CDR1 SGDLS, CDR2 YYNGEE. This CDR3 is 12 amino acids long. Trimming shortened V by 3 bases and J by 3 bases, and 7 bases separated the two germline ends. The CDR3 reads CASSEDNYEQYF. The CDR3 DNA reads as TGTGCCAGCAGCGAGGACAACTACGAGCAGTACTTC.

This clonotype appeared a single time. CDR3 in amino acids: CASSQDLGQGTYGYTF. Written as DNA, the CDR3 is TGCGCCAGCAGCCAAGACTTAGGACAGGGGACCTATGGCTACACCTTC. J is TRBJ1-2 and V is TRBV4-3; 9 nucleotides line up with TRBD1. CDR3 length equals 16 residues. The germline CDR1 and CDR2 sequences are LGHNA and YSLEER. The trim removed 0 bases at V and 4 bases at J, leaving 6 bases unmatched.

A few counts support this clonotype. This chain connects TRBV6-1 to TRBJ2-7; D uncertain. The germline CDR1 and CDR2 sequences are MNHNS and SASEGT. The V end was cut by 6 bases, the J end by 2 bases, with 17 bases between. This CDR3 has 15 amino acids. The CDR3 here is CASSPDPGRAYEQYF. CDR3 DNA sequence: TGTGCCAGCAGCCCCGATCCAGGTCGAGCCTACGAGCAGTACTTC.

The chain has TRBV5-1 and TRBJ2-7, with 7 bases aligning to TRBD2. The CDR3 runs 13 residues. The junction had 8 bases not matched to a gene; V was cut back by 8 bases and J by 3 bases. The germline CDR1 and CDR2 sequences are SGHRS and YFSETQ. This CDR3 is CASHAGRVYEQYF. As DNA, the CDR3 is TGCGCCAGTCATGCGGGGAGGGTCTACGAGCAGTACTTC.

There are many counts of this clonotype. CDR3 DNA: TGTGCCAGCAGCTTATTGGCGGGAGAAAACGGTGATGAGCAGTTCTTC. As protein: CASSLLAGENGDEQFF. The rearrangement uses TRBV7-3 and TRBJ2-1, with 7 bases lining up with TRBD2. V shed 2 bases, J shed 8 bases, and the junction held 12 bases outside the gene matches. This CDR3 has 16 residues. Germline lookup yields CDR1 SGHTA and CDR2 FQGTGA.

The chain joins TRBV6-1 to TRBJ2-2; 11 bases match TRBD2. V shed 4 bases, J shed 5 bases, and the junction held 9 bases outside the gene matches. Germline-derived CDR1 and CDR2 are MNHNS and SASEGT. The CDR3 totals 17 residues. The CDR3 loop reads CASSVSTSGSGTGELFF. DNA for the CDR3: TGTGCCAGCAGTGTGTCTACTAGCGGGAGCGGTACCGGGGAGCTGTTTTTT.